These T cell receptor beta chains were read from a single sample in a study of cytomegalovirus exposure and HLA in healthy donors. Profiling relied on immunoSEQ multiplex PCR, and the TCRdb table lists in-frame clones only, not all of them. Among 150,000 to 200,000 clones listed, roughly 75% were seen once. Source material: PBMCs. Source of these receptors: a woman aged 40 to 49 in good health and CMV-seropositive. Both conserved end residues are part of each CDR3. Fields, in order: V gene, J gene, clone size, D gene, CDR3 DNA, CDR3 protein. D genes are given only for firm matches. Expanded clones get a size class; other rows say once, few or many, or leave the size out.

>TRBV5-4|TRBJ2-7|few|TRBD2
TGTGCCAGCAGCCCGTGGACTAGCGGGAGTTCCGAGCAGTACTTC
CASSPWTSGSSEQYF
>TRBV11-1|TRBJ2-1|NA|TRBD2
TGTGCCAGCAGCGGGGGGAGGGCCTCCTACAATGAGCAGTTCTTC
CASSGGRASYNEQFF
>TRBV18|TRBJ2-1|NA|NA
TGTGCCAGCTCACCATTGGCGGGAACATACAATGAGCAGTTCTTC
CASSPLAGTYNEQFF
>TRBV13|TRBJ2-7|medium-sized|TRBD2
TGTGCCAGCAGCTTAAGCGGGACTAGCGGGAGGGCCAAGTACTTC
CASSLSGTSGRAKYF
>TRBV6-5|TRBJ1-3|NA|TRBD1
TGTGCCAGCAGCCTACAGGGGGCTTTAGAAAACACCATATATTTT
CASSLQGALENTIYF
>TRBV29-1|TRBJ2-1|NA|NA
TGCAGCGTTGAAAGGGGTAATGAGCAGTTCTTC
CSVERGNEQFF
>TRBV30|TRBJ2-7|NA|NA
TGTGCCGGATTAGGGGCCTACGAGCAGTACTTC
CAGLGAYEQYF
>TRBV5-6|TRBJ2-7|NA|TRBD2
TGTGCCAGCAGTCCCTTAGCGGGAGTGCCCTCCTACGAGCAGTACTTC
CASSPLAGVPSYEQYF
>TRBV27|TRBJ2-7|NA|TRBD1
TGTGCCAGCAGTACCTACCTCCGCGGACAGGGCCGACCGTACGAGCAGTACTTC
CASSTYLRGQGRPYEQYF
>TRBV4-1|TRBJ2-2|NA|NA
TGCGCCAGCAGCTTAAGCTTGAACACCGGGGAGCTGTTTTTT
CASSLSLNTGELFF
>TRBV4-3|TRBJ2-1|few|TRBD2
TGCGCCAGCAGCCAGGGCCTAGCGGGTTACAATGAGCAGTTCTTC
CASSQGLAGYNEQFF
>TRBV7-9|TRBJ2-7|NA|NA
TGTGCCAGCAGCTTAGCGCTTCCTAGGTGGGAGTACTTC
CASSLALPRWEYF
>TRBV6-1|TRBJ2-1|NA|TRBD1
TGTGCCAGCGTGTTCAGGACAGGGGTTGGTGAGCAGTTCTTC
CASVFRTGVGEQFF
>TRBV28|TRBJ2-7|NA|TRBD1
TGTGCCAGTCTGACAGGGCAGGGGAACGAGCAGTACTTC
CASLTGQGNEQYF